These T cell receptor beta chains were read from a single sample in a study of T-cell reconstitution after alpha-beta-depleted transplantation in children. One entry per CDR3 protein results from TCRdb running MiXCR on the PCR reads. The profile shows approximately 50,000 distinct CDR3 sequences, 52% of them singletons. The specimen comprised peripheral blood, sampled before TCRalphabeta/CD19-depleted stem cell transplant. The receptors shown here come from a boy in the first two years of life with SCID, due to receive a stem cell transplant. Both conserved end residues are part of each CDR3. D genes are given only for firm matches. Rows give clone size only sometimes, using once, few, many, or a class for an expanded clone.

abundance	v_gene	d_gene	j_gene	CDR3aa	CDR3nt
.	TRBV11-1	.	TRBJ2-3	CASSLEEAGTDTQYF	TGTGCCAGCAGCTTAGAGGAGGCTGGCACAGATACGCAGTATTTT
.	TRBV6-1	TRBD1	TRBJ1-5	CASRPTGGNQPQHF	TGTGCCAGCAGACCCACAGGGGGCAATCAGCCCCAGCATTTT
.	TRBV4-1	.	TRBJ2-3	CASSQDQATRTSTDTQYF	TGCGCCAGCAGCCAAGATCAAGCGACAAGAACTAGCACAGATACGCAGTATTTT
.	TRBV5-1	TRBD2	TRBJ2-5	CASSLSGGAQETQYF	TGCGCCAGCAGTTTGAGCGGGGGGGCGCAAGAGACCCAGTACTTC
.	TRBV5-1	.	TRBJ2-5	CASSLELPQETQYF	TGCGCCAGCAGCTTGGAACTTCCCCAAGAGACCCAGTACTTC
.	TRBV20-1	.	TRBJ1-4	CSARPTENEKLFF	TGCAGTGCGCGCCCCACAGAAAATGAAAAACTGTTTTTT
few	TRBV20-1	.	TRBJ1-5	CSAFAGGQPQHF	TGCAGTGCCTTCGCAGGTGGCCAGCCCCAGCATTTT
.	TRBV7-6	TRBD2	TRBJ2-1	CASSLGPSGGTQFF	TGTGCCAGCAGCCTGGGGCCTAGCGGGGGGACCCAGTTCTTC
.	TRBV29-1	.	TRBJ2-7	CSVKEGSHEQYF	TGCAGCGTTAAGGAGGGTTCCCACGAGCAGTACTTC
.	TRBV7-2	.	TRBJ2-7	CASSADGARSEQYF	TGTGCCAGCAGCGCCGACGGGGCTCGGTCCGAGCAGTACTTC
.	TRBV12-3/TRBV12-4	.	TRBJ2-5	CASSYNYRGREETQYF	TGTGCCAGCAGCTATAACTACAGGGGGAGGGAAGAGACCCAGTACTTC
.	TRBV12-3/TRBV12-4	TRBD1	TRBJ2-4	CASSLGHRGPHIQYF	TGTGCCAGCAGTTTGGGGCACAGGGGCCCCCACATTCAGTACTTC
.	TRBV7-2	.	TRBJ2-7	CASSLEQFNYEQYF	TGTGCCAGCAGCTTAGAGCAATTTAACTACGAGCAGTACTTC
.	TRBV6-6	.	TRBJ2-2	CASSTGPTAELFF	TGTGCCAGCAGTACAGGGCCAACCGCGGAGCTGTTTTTT
.	TRBV5-5	.	TRBJ2-1	CASSLNWGGAGNEQFF	TGTGCCAGCAGCTTGAATTGGGGGGGCGCGGGGAATGAGCAGTTCTTC